The clone carrying this TCR beta chain was observed at least ten times. Its target is not known. This CDR3 has 13 residues. V shed 6 bases and J 7 bases; nucleotides not matched to a gene: 7. The sample originates from a study of response to subunit inactivated influenza vaccine. Study findings and constraints: Each seasonal influenza vaccination, the authors suggested, recruits few new T cells.

One entry per CDR3 protein results from TCRdb running MiXCR on the RT-PCR reads. The sample yields over 400,000 distinct CDR3 sequences, roughly 9.7% seen once. Sequenced material: PBMCs from blood, taken roughly 48 days after vaccination. The TCR was taken from a man aged 45-65 years who received an inactivated influenza vaccine. J is TRBJ2-5 and V is TRBV12-3 or TRBV12-4, with 8 nucleotides matching TRBD1. The CDR3 here is CASSPTGVGTQYF. DNA of the CDR3: TGTGCCAGCAGCCCGACAGGGGTCGGGACCCAGTACTTC.